The 12 T cell receptor beta chains reported below all come from one sample, sequenced in a study of blood T cell repertoires in COVID-19. Repertoires were generated with immunoSEQ multiplex PCR, while TCRdb's copy carries only in-frame clones and drops some. The repertoire has under 200,000 clones, more than 75% of them found once; the top ten carry roughly 3.5%. Sequencing used peripheral blood. The receptors derive from a man between 65 and 85 years old with acute or convalescent COVID-19.

The CDR3 DNA follows: TGTGCCAGCAGCCTCCGGGGGGAGGGCCCAGATGAGCAGTTCTTC. Protein sequence: CASSLRGEGPDEQFF. The chain combines TRBV3-1 (or the pseudogene TRBV3-2) with TRBJ2-1; 7 bases are shared with TRBD2. Germline CDR1 LGHDT, CDR2 YNNKEL (reference sequence). J was trimmed by 8 bases and V by 4 bases; bases with no gene match: 11. The CDR3 is made up of 15 amino acids.

This clone was seen only once. This chain uses TRBV2 with TRBJ1-2; D unresolved. Trimming pared 6 bases from V and 8 bases from J, leaving 10 bases between. The germline gives CDR1 SNHLY, CDR2 FYNNEI. The CDR3 is 11 amino acids. CDR3 loop: CASRGRGGYTF. For the CDR3, the DNA is TGTGCCAGCAGAGGTCGGGGAGGCTACACCTTC.

The gene calls are TRBV20-1 and TRBJ1-2; D unresolved. Looked up from germline, CDR1 is DFQATT and CDR2 is SNEGSKA (reference sequence). This CDR3 is built from 10 residues. V lost 4 bases and J 8 bases, leaving 8 bases between the germline ends. The CDR3 region is CSAMGGGYTF. In DNA, the CDR3 is TGCAGTGCTATGGGCGGGGGCTACACCTTC.

This clone was found once. The V and J genes are TRBV28 and TRBJ2-5; TRBD1 agrees at 10 bases. Germline lookup yields CDR1 MDHEN and CDR2 SYDVKM. This CDR3 is 13 amino acids long. Unmatched junction bases numbered 2, after V lost 6 bases and J lost 4 bases. The CDR3 here is CASSRDRGETQYF. The CDR3 DNA reads as TGTGCCAGCAGCCGGGACAGGGGAGAGACCCAGTACTTC.

This clone was seen a few times. V is TRBV6-5 and J is TRBJ2-7, with 14 bases aligning to TRBD2. CDR1 MNHEY and CDR2 SVGAGI come from the germline V gene. Germline trimming cut 5 bases from V and 3 bases from J; bases unmatched to any gene: 3. The CDR3 runs to 15 residues. The CDR3 here is CASSRTSGGNYEQYF. The CDR3 region has the DNA TGTGCCAGCAGTCGGACTAGCGGGGGGAACTACGAGCAGTACTTC.

This rearrangement joins TRBV19 to TRBJ2-1; D uncertain. The CDR3 sequence is 15 residues long. The ends were cut back, 8 bases at V and 7 bases at J, with 21 bases in the middle. CDR1 and CDR2 (germline): LNHDA, SQIVND (reference sequence). CDR3 protein: CASREAGWIENEQFF. The CDR3 nucleotides read TGTGCCAGTCGCGAGGCCGGCTGGATTGAAAATGAGCAGTTCTTC.

This clone was recorded only once. The rearrangement joins TRBV7-8 to TRBJ1-3; tentatively, D is TRBD1 (5 bases). The CDR3 contains 16 residues. Germline CDR1 and CDR2: SGHVS and FQNEAQ. Trimming removed 3 bases from V and 0 bases from J, with 12 bases in between. The CDR3 is CASSLGRRPSGNTIYF. The CDR3 bases are TGTGCCAGCAGCTTGGGGCGCCGACCCTCTGGAAACACCATATATTTT.

This rearrangement joins TRBV30 to TRBJ1-1; possibly TRBD1 for D (6 bases). Trimming stripped 8 bases from V and 0 bases from J, with 13 bases between. The CDR3 length is 13 residues. Germline loops: CDR1 GTSNPN, CDR2 SVGIG (reference sequence). In DNA form, the CDR3 reads TGTGCCCGAAACGAGGGGGTGAACACTGAAGCTTTCTTT. Amino acids: CARNEGVNTEAFF.

This clone came up once. The chain couples TRBV13 to TRBJ2-3, with 9 bases matching TRBD2. Germline V gives CDR1 PRHDT, CDR2 FYEKMQ (reference sequence). The V segment lost 5 bases and the J segment 2 bases; nucleotides outside the gene matches: 14. There are 18 residues in the CDR3. DNA for the CDR3: TGTGCCAGCAGCCAATCACCCACGACTAGCGGATTCACAGATACGCAGTATTTT. This gives the protein CASSQSPTTSGFTDTQYF.

The chain uses TRBV6-5 and TRBJ2-1; a possible D gene is TRBD2 (6 bases). Germline V CDR1 and CDR2: MNHEY, SVGAGI. Trimming removed 3 bases from V and 5 bases from J, with 14 bases in between. The CDR3 has 15 amino acids. The CDR3 DNA is TGTGCCAGCAGTTATGAGGCGGGATTAAACAATGAGCAGTTCTTC. It yields the protein CASSYEAGLNNEQFF.

The chain carries TRBV5-3 and TRBJ2-5; the match to TRBD2 covers 9 bases. Being an ORF, TRBV5-3 has a function that is uncertain. V was clipped by 6 bases and J by 5 bases; unmatched bases: 5. The CDR3 runs 13 residues. CDR3 residues: CARIWSGRETQYF. The CDR3 DNA reads TGTGCCAGAATCTGGAGCGGGAGGGAGACCCAGTACTTC.

This rearrangement joins TRBV5-4 to TRBJ2-5; TRBD2 is a possible D gene (6 bases). Germline V gene data show CDR1 as SGHNT and CDR2 as YYREEE (reference sequence). V gave up 1 base and J gave up 5 bases, with 15 bases separating them. This CDR3 is built from 15 residues. This CDR3 is CASSLNSGGWETQYF. The DNA of the CDR3 is TGTGCCAGCAGCTTGAACTCAGGAGGGTGGGAGACCCAGTACTTC.